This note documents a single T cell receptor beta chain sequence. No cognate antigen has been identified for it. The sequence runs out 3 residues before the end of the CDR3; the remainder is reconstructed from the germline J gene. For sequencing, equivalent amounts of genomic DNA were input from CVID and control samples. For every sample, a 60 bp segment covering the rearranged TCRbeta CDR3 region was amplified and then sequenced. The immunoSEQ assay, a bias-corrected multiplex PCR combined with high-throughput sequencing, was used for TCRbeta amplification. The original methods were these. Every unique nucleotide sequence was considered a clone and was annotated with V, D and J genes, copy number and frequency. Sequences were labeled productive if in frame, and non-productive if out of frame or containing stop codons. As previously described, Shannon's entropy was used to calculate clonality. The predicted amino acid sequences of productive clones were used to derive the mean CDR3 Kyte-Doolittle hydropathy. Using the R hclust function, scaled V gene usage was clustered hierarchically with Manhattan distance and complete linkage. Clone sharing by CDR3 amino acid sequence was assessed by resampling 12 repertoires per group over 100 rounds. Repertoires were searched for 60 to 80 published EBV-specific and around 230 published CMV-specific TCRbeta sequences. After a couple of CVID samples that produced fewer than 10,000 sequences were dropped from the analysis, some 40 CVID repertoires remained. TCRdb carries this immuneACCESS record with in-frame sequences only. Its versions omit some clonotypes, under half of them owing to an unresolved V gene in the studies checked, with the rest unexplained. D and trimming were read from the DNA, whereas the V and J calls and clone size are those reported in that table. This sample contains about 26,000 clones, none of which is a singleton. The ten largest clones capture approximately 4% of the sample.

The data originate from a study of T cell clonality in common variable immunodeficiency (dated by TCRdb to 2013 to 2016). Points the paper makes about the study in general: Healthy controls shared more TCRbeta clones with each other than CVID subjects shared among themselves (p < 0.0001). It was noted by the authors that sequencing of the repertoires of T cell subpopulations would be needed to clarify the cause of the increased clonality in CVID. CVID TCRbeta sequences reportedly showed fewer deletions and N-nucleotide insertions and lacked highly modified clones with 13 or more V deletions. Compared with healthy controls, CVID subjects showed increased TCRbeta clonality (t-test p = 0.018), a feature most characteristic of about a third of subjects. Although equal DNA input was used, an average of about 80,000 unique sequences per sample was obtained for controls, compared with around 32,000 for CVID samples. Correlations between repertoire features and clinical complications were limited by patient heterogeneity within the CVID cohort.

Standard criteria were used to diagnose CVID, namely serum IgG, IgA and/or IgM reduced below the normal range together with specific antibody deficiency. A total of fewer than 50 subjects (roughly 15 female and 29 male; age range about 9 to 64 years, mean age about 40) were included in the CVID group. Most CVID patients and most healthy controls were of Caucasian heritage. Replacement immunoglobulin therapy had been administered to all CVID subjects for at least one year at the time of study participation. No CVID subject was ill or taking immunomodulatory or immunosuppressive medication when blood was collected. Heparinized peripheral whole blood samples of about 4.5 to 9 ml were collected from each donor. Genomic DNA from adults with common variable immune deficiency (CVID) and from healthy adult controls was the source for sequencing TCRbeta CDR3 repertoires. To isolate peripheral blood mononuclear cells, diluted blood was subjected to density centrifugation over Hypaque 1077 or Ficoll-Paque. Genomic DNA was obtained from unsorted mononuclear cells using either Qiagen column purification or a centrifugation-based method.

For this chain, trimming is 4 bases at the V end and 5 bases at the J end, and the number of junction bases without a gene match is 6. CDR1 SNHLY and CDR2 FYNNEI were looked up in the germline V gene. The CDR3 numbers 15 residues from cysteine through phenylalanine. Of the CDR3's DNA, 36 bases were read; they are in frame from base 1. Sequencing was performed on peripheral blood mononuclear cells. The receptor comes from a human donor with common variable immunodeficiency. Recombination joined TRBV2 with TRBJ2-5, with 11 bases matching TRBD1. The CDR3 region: CASSGRDRGMETQYF. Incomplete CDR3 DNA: TGTGCCAGCAGTGGTCGGGACAGGGGGATGGAGACC.